The clone carrying this T cell receptor (beta chain) has more than one count but fewer than ten. Its antigen is currently unknown. This sample was included in a study of T cells in Graves' hyperthyroidism and ophthalmopathy. This CDR3 contains 14 residues. V lost 4 bases and J lost 0, with 12 bases in between. The germline gives CDR1 DFQATT, CDR2 SNEGSKA (reference sequence). Template material for amplifying TCR beta CDR3 regions consisted of RNA transcripts. HTBI primers were used for first-round RT-PCR of the TCR CDR3. MiXCR was run by TCRdb on the multiplex PCR reads, yielding one entry per CDR3 protein. Of 300,000 to 400,000 distinct CDR3 sequences listed, less than 20% are singletons. Study conclusions and caveats: From stable hyperthyroidism, ophthalmopathy was set apart by a 13 V-J model. Researchers found most expanded thyroid clonotypes above 0.001 in blood as well.

Sequencing used blood. The rearrangement uses TRBV20-1 and TRBJ1-2; perhaps TRBD1 as D (6 bases). The TCR was taken from a man aged 18 to 29 with Graves' ophthalmopathy. CDR3 DNA sequence: TGCAGTGCTATAGGGGCAGGGGCTAACTATGGCTACACCTTC. It translates to CSAIGAGANYGYTF.